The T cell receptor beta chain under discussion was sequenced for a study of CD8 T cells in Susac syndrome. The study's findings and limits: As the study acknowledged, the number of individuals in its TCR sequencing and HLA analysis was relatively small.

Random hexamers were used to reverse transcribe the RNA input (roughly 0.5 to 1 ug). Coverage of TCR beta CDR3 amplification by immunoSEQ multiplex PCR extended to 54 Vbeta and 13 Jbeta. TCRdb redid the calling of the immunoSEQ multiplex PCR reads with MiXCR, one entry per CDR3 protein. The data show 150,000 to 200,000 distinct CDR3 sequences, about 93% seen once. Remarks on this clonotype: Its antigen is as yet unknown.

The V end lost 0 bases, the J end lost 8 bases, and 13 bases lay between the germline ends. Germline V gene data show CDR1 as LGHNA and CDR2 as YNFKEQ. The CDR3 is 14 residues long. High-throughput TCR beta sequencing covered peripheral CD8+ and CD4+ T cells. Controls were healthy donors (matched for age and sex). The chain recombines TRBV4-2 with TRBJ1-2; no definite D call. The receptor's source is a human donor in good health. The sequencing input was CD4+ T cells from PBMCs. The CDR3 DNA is TGTGCCAGCAGCCAAGAAGCGGCCAGAGGGGGCTACACCTTC. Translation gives CASSQEAARGGYTF.